This entry describes one TCR beta chain. The antigen is not known. These data originate in a study of CD8+CD57+ T cells in acquired aplastic anemia. Genomic DNA templated the TCR beta VDJ and CDR3 profiling. TCRdb reanalysed the reads using MiXCR and keeps one entry per CDR3 protein. The data show about 170,000 distinct CDR3 sequences, around 60% seen once. The V gene's germline CDR1 is KGHDR and CDR2 SFDVKD. This CDR3 is built from 15 residues. The V and J ends lost 4 bases and 4 bases respectively, with 14 bases between them. Whole-study findings and limits: Some 31 CD8+ CDR3 sequences were shared between patients and controls.

Specimen: sorted CD4+, CD8+, or CD8+CD57+ T cells (not recorded which) from PBMCs. The chain joins TRBV24-1 to TRBJ2-3; D gene unclear. The TCR was taken from a human donor in good health. CDR3 loop: CATSDPTKRADTQYF. The DNA for the CDR3 is TGTGCCACCAGTGACCCTACAAAAAGGGCAGATACGCAGTATTTT.